This T cell receptor beta chain was retrieved from a study of blood T cell repertoires in COVID-19. V lost 3 bases and J 0 bases, leaving 13 bases between the germline ends. The CDR3 runs to 15 residues. Germline CDR1 and CDR2: SGHDT and YYEEEE. This clone was seen a single time. Sequenced by immunoSEQ multiplex PCR; TCRdb stores in-frame clones only, minus some. Of tens of thousands of clones in the sample, 90% were seen once. Specimen: peripheral blood. The chain links TRBV5-6 to TRBJ2-7; D may be TRBD1 (7 bases). The receptor was isolated from a man between 60 and 75 years old with acute or convalescent COVID-19. The CDR3 loop is CASSWGDSRSYEQYF. The CDR3 DNA reads TGTGCCAGCAGCTGGGGGGACAGCCGCTCCTACGAGCAGTACTTC.